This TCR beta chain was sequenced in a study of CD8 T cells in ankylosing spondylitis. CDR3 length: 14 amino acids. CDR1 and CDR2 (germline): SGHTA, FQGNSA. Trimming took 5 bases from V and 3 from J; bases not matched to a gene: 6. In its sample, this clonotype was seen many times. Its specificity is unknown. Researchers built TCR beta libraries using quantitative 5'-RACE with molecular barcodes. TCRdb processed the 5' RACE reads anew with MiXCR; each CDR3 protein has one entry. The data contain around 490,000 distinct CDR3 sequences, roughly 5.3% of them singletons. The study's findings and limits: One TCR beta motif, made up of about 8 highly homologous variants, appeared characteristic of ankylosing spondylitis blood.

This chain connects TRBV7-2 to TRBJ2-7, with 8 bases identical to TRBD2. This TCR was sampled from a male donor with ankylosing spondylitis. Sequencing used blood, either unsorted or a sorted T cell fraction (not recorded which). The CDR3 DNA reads TGTGCCAGCAGCCCCGGGGGGGGTTACTACGAGCAGTACTTC. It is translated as CASSPGGGYYEQYF.